One sample yielded the 26 T cell receptor beta chains listed below, sequenced in a study of blood T cells in healthy people across ages. The second PCR ran about 6 to 11 cycles with a sample-barcoded 5' primer and J-beta primers. MiXCR, run by TCRdb on the 5' RACE reads, gives a single entry per CDR3 protein. The table has almost 800,000 distinct CDR3 sequences, roughly 64% seen once. The sample comprised blood. The receptors here all came from a man in his thirties or forties in good health.

The chain combines TRBV2 with TRBJ2-7, with D unresolved. V lost 6 bases, J lost 1 base, and 10 bases lay in between. This CDR3 is built from 13 residues. In germline, CDR1 is SNHLY, CDR2 FYNNEI. The CDR3 loop reads CASRPVGSYEQYF. Written as DNA, the CDR3 is TGTGCCAGCAGGCCGGTCGGATCCTACGAGCAGTACTTC. Full variable domain (remainder filled in from reference TRBV2 and TRBJ2-7): EPEVTQTPSHQVTQMGQEVILRCVPISNHLYFYWYRQILGQKVEFLVSFYNNEISEKSEIFDDQFSVERPDGSNFTLKIRSTKLEDSAMYFCASRPVGSYEQYFGPGTRLTVT.

V usage is TRBV10-3 and J usage is TRBJ2-3; TRBD2 matches 9 bases. V shed 10 bases and J 6 bases; nucleotides not matched to a gene: 11. From germline, CDR1 is ENHRY and CDR2 SYGVKD. This CDR3 has 14 residues. CDR3 in DNA: TGTGCCACCCTGGGAGCGGGGGGTTTGGATACGCAGTATTTT. It translates to CATLGAGGLDTQYF.

The V call is TRBV20-1, the J call TRBJ2-1; 11 positions agree with TRBD2. The CDR3 runs 17 residues. The V gene end was trimmed by 3 bases and the J gene end by 10 bases; junction bases not matched to a gene: 17. The germline V gene encodes CDR1 DFQATT and CDR2 SNEGSKA (reference sequence). CDR3 amino acids: CSARSLAGGGAKWEQFF. The CDR3 DNA reads TGCAGTGCTAGGTCGCTAGCGGGAGGAGGGGCTAAATGGGAGCAGTTCTTC.

The chain is built from TRBV9 and TRBJ1-5; D possibly corresponds to TRBD1 (5 bases). The ends were cut back, 4 bases at V and 6 bases at J, with 17 bases in the middle. There are 15 residues in the CDR3. The germline CDR1 and CDR2 sequences are SGDLS and YYNGEE. CDR3 residues: CASSSAVSGGQPQHF. CDR3 bases: TGTGCCAGCAGCTCCGCCGTCTCTGGGGGTCAGCCCCAGCATTTT. Combining the CDR3 with reference TRBV9 and TRBJ1-5 gives the whole variable domain DSGVTQTPKHLITATGQRVTLRCSPRSGDLSVYWYQQSLDQGLQFLIQYYNGEERAKGNILERFSAQQFPDLHSELNLSSLELGDSALYFCASSSAVSGGQPQHFGDGTRLSIL.

As concerns this clonotype: One end of the junction does not line up with germline, which may come from a read error. The gene calls are TRBV13 and TRBJ1-1; tentatively, D is TRBD1 (6 bases). The CDR3 covers 14 residues. The germline gives CDR1 PRHDT, CDR2 FYEKMQ (reference sequence). CDR3: CASGLRRGDTEAFF. CDR3 DNA sequence: TGTGCCAGCGGCTTACGGAGGGGGGACACTGAAGCTTTCTTT.

V and J are TRBV4-3 and TRBJ2-5, with no clear D. The V end lost 1 base, the J end lost 5 bases, and 14 bases lay between the germline ends. The CDR3 extends over 15 amino acids. Per germline, CDR1 LGHNA and CDR2 YSLEER. The CDR3 DNA reads as TGCGCCAGCAGCCAAGGCCTCAATGAAGTGGAGACCCAGTACTTC. It yields the protein CASSQGLNEVETQYF.

The rearrangement links TRBV7-6 to TRBJ2-3, with D tentatively TRBD2 (6 bases). The CDR3 is 12 residues long. CDR1 is SGHVS and CDR2 is FNYEAQ in the germline V gene. Trimming took 4 bases from V and 4 from J, leaving 6 bases between them. Here the CDR3 reads CASSWGADTQYF. The CDR3, as DNA: TGTGCCAGCAGCTGGGGGGCAGATACGCAGTATTTT.

This rearrangement joins TRBV6-1 to TRBJ1-5, with D unclear. The length of the CDR3 is 12 residues. The V and J ends lost 7 bases and 6 bases respectively, with 10 bases between them. CDR1 MNHNS and CDR2 SASEGT come from the germline V gene. CDR3 in amino acids: CASTEEAQPQHF. The CDR3 DNA is TGTGCCAGCACGGAGGAGGCTCAGCCCCAGCATTTT.

The chain carries TRBV7-9 and TRBJ2-7, with D maybe TRBD1 (5 bases). The germline V gene encodes CDR1 SEHNR and CDR2 FQNEAQ (reference sequence). Trimming took off 5 bases at V and 0 bases at J, with 14 bases between the two ends. CDR3 size: 15 residues. DNA for the CDR3: TGTGCCAGCAGCCGATCACAGGTGTTCTCCTACGAGCAGTACTTC. Amino acid sequence: CASSRSQVFSYEQYF.

Regarding this clonotype: A read error may account for a junction end that differs from germline. J is TRBJ2-1 and V is TRBV7-7; D might be TRBD2 (5 bases). Germline loops: CDR1 SSHAT, CDR2 FNYEAQ (reference sequence). This CDR3 spans 15 amino acids. The CDR3 DNA is TGTGCTAGCAGCGCTAGCAGGAGCTCCTACAATGAGCAGTTCTTC. Protein product: CASSASRSSYNEQFF.

The chain employs TRBV29-1 and TRBJ2-4; D call uncertain. Trimming cost V 2 bases and J 8 bases, with 10 bases left between them. The germline CDR1 and CDR2 sequences are SQVTM and ANQGSEA. CDR3 size: 12 residues. CDR3 in amino acids: CSVETDTDIQYF. Here the CDR3 DNA reads TGCAGCGTTGAAACAGATACCGACATTCAGTACTTC.

V and J are TRBV6-2 or TRBV6-3 and TRBJ2-1; a possible D gene is TRBD2 (6 bases). The germline V gene has CDR1 MNHEY and CDR2 SVGEGT. Trimming cost V 8 bases and J 5 bases, with 7 bases left between them. CDR3 length: 11 residues. CDR3 residues: CASGRNNEQFF. The CDR3 DNA reads as TGTGCCAGCGGGAGGAACAATGAGCAGTTCTTC.

This clonotype appeared a single time. One end of the junction does not line up with germline, which may come from a read error. CDR3 amino acids: CASSLGVWTSGKYNEQFF. As DNA, the CDR3 is TGTGCCAGCAGTTTAGGAGTTTGGACTAGCGGGAAATACAATGAGCAGTTCTTC. The chain combines TRBV7-6 with TRBJ2-1; 12 bases are shared with TRBD2. The length of the CDR3 is 18 residues. Germline CDR1 and CDR2: SGHVS and FNYEAQ.

The chain links TRBV20-1 to TRBJ2-1, with D tentatively TRBD2 (6 bases). The CDR3 runs to 19 residues. Germline V gene lookup returns CDR1 DFQATT and CDR2 SNEGSKA (reference sequence). V lost 5 bases and J lost 0, with 26 bases in between. The CDR3 loop reads CSAFSRGGERTSSYNEQFF. In DNA, the CDR3 is TGCAGTGCTTTTAGTCGGGGAGGTGAGCGGACGAGCTCCTACAATGAGCAGTTCTTC.

The chain uses TRBV20-1 and TRBJ2-5; D may be TRBD2 (6 bases). CDR1 is DFQATT and CDR2 is SNEGSKA in the germline V gene (reference sequence). This CDR3 region has 14 residues. Trimming removed 5 bases at V and 1 base at J, with 14 bases between. The chain's CDR3 is CSAPSGAGQETQYF. The CDR3 DNA is TGCAGTGCTCCGTCCGGAGCGGGCCAAGAGACCCAGTACTTC.

The rearrangement uses TRBV6-2 or TRBV6-3 and TRBJ2-1; 11 bases map to TRBD2. The CDR3 contains 18 residues. V lost 5 bases and J lost 8; bases outside the gene matches: 17. CDR1 and CDR2 from the germline V gene are MNHEY and SVGEGT. The CDR3: CASSDMLFLAGGSHEQFF. The CDR3 bases are TGTGCCAGCAGTGACATGCTGTTCCTAGCGGGAGGCTCCCATGAGCAGTTCTTC.

V usage is TRBV6-2 or TRBV6-3 and J usage is TRBJ2-1; no reliable D call. CDR1 is MNHEY and CDR2 is SVGEGT in the germline V gene. Between the trimmed V and J ends, which lost 3 bases and 5 bases, there was a span of 14 bases. The CDR3 is 15 residues long. The CDR3 bases are TGTGCCAGCAGTTATGTCCCGCTAGGCCACAATGAGCAGTTCTTC. Protein: CASSYVPLGHNEQFF.

The sample holds many counts of this clonotype. Here the CDR3 DNA reads TGCGCCAGCAGCCAGGGAGACTCTGGGGCCAACGTCCTGACTTTC. It translates to CASSQGDSGANVLTF. The V call is TRBV4-1, the J call TRBJ2-6; weak D call: TRBD2 (5 bases). Trimming took off 3 bases at V and 0 bases at J, with 6 bases between the two ends. The CDR3 sequence is 15 residues long. Per germline, CDR1 MGHRA and CDR2 YSYEKL.

This clonotype was seen a few times. The chain has TRBV7-2 and TRBJ2-4; 10 nucleotides agree with TRBD2. Germline assignment: CDR1 SGHTA and CDR2 FQGNSA. Trimming removed 1 base from V and 4 bases from J; junction bases left unmatched: 7. The CDR3 is 17 residues long. CDR3 in DNA: TGTGCCAGCAGCTTAGATGCTAGCGGGAGCCCTAAAAACATTCAGTACTTC. Its translation: CASSLDASGSPKNIQYF.

V gene TRBV7-2 combines with J gene TRBJ1-2; D ambiguous. CDR3 length equals 13 residues. In germline, CDR1 is SGHTA, CDR2 FQGNSA. V shed 6 bases and J shed 3 bases, with 11 bases lying between them. CDR3: CASSPDLDYGYTF. In nucleotides, the CDR3 is TGTGCCAGCAGTCCGGACCTAGACTATGGCTACACCTTC.

The CDR3: CAISSGQTGLETQYF. The CDR3, as DNA: TGTGCCATCAGTTCCGGCCAGACAGGGTTGGAGACCCAGTACTTC. The V and J genes are TRBV10-3 and TRBJ2-5, with 7 bases identical to TRBD1. The CDR3 runs 15 residues. V shed 5 bases, J shed 5 bases, and the junction held 11 bases outside the gene matches. CDR1 ENHRY and CDR2 SYGVKD come from the germline V gene.

The V gene is TRBV12-3 or TRBV12-4, the J gene TRBJ1-2; D not certain. Trimming left V 7 bases short and J 2 bases short, with 11 bases between. This CDR3 spans 13 amino acids. CDR3 region: CASTLRRNYGYTF. CDR3 coding DNA: TGTGCCAGCACCCTTAGAAGGAACTATGGCTACACCTTC.

The chain combines TRBV20-1 with TRBJ1-2; perhaps TRBD1 as D (6 bases). The CDR3 loop spans 10 amino acids. Deletions cut 8 bases from V and 6 bases from J, with 10 bases between. Germline CDR1 reads DFQATT; CDR2 reads SNEGSKA (reference sequence). This CDR3 reads CSPGEDGYTF. CDR3 nucleotides: TGCAGTCCAGGGGAAGATGGCTACACCTTC.

The chain has TRBV27 and TRBJ1-5; D remains unclear. CDR3 length equals 15 residues. V was pared by 8 bases and J by 6 bases, with 20 bases between. Germline CDR1 MNHEY, CDR2 SMNVEV (reference sequence). CDR3 bases: TGTGCCAGCTCACTCGGGTCGGAGTGGCGTCAGCCCCAGCATTTT. Protein product: CASSLGSEWRQPQHF.

The chain has TRBV7-2 and TRBJ2-5; 7 nucleotides match TRBD1. The length of the CDR3 is 14 residues. Germline-derived CDR1 and CDR2 are SGHTA and FQGNSA. The J segment lost 5 bases and the V segment lost 5 bases, leaving 8 bases of the junction unmatched. CDR3 in amino acids: CASSPQTGTETQYF. CDR3 in DNA: TGTGCCAGCAGCCCCCAGACAGGGACGGAGACCCAGTACTTC.

This clonotype was seen a few times. The junction and the germline gene differ at one end; a read error may be behind it. The V call is TRBV5-1, the J call TRBJ2-5; 10 bases are a match to TRBD1. Matching the DNA end better, TRBJ2-7 makes the J call doubtful. The CDR3 totals 14 residues. Germline V CDR1 and CDR2: SGHRS, YFSETQ. The DNA of the CDR3 is TGCGCCAGCAGGTTGGACAGGGGGTTGTACGAGCAGTACTTC. Its protein product is CASRLDRGLYEQYF.